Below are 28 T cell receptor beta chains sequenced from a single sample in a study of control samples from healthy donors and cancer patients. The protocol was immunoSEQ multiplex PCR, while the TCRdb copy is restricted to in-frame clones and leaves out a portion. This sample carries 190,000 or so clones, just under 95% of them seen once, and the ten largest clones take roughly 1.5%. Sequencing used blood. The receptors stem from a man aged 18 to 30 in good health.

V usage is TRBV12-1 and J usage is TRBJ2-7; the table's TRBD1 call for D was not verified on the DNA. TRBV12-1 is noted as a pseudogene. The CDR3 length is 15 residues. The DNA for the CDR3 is TGTGCCAGCAGCTTTATGGCCACCAACTCCTACGAGCAGTACTTC. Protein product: CASSFMATNSYEQYF.

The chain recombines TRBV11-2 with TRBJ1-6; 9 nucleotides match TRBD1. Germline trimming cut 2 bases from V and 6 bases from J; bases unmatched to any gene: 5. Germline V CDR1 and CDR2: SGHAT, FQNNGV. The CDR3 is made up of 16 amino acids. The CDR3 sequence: CASSLIQGALNSPLHF. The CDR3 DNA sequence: TGTGCCAGCAGCTTAATACAGGGGGCGCTTAATTCACCCCTCCACTTT.

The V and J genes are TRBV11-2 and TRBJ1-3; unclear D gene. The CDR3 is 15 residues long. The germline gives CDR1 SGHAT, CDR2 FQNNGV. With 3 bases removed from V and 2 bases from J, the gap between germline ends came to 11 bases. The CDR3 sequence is CASSFRFGAGNTIYF. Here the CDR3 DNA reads TGTGCCAGCAGCTTCCGGTTCGGGGCTGGAAACACCATATATTTT.

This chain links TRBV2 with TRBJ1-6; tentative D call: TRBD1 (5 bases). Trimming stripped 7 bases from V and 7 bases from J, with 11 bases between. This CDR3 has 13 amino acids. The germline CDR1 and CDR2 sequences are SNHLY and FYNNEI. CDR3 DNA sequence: TGTGCCAGCACCAGGGCTTTGAATTCACCCCTCCACTTT. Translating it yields CASTRALNSPLHF.

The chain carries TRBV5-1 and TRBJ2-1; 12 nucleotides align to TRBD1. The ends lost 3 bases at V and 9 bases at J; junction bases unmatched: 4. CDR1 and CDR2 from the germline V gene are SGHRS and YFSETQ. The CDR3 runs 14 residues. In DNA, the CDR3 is TGCGCCAGCAGCTCGGGACAGGGGGCGGCTGAGCAGTTCTTC. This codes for CASSSGQGAAEQFF.

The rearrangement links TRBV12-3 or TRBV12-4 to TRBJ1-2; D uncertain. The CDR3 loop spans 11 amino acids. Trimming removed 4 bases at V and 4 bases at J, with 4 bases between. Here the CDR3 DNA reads TGTGCCAGCAGTTCAGTCTATGGCTACACCTTC. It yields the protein CASSSVYGYTF.

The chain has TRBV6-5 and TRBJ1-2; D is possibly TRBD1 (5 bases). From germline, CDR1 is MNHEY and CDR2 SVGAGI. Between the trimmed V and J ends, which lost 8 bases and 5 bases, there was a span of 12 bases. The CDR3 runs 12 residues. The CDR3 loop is CASFRVGYGYTF. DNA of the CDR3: TGTGCCAGCTTCAGGGTCGGATATGGCTACACCTTC.

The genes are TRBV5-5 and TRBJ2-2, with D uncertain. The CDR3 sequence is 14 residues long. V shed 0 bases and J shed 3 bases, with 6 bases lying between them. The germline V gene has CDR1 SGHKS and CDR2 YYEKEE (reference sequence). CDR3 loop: CASSLATYTGELFF. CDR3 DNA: TGTGCCAGCAGCTTGGCCACCTACACCGGGGAGCTGTTTTTT.

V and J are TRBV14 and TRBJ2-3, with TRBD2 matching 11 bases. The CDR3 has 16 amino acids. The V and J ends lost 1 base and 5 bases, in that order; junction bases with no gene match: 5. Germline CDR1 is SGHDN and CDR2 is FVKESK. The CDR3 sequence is CASSQALAGELDTQYF. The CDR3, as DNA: TGTGCCAGCAGCCAAGCACTAGCGGGGGAGTTAGATACGCAGTATTTT.

DNA for the CDR3: TGTGCCAGTAGTAATAACGCTAACTATGGCTACACCTTC. Protein: CASSNNANYGYTF. The V and J genes are TRBV19 and TRBJ1-2; D is uncertain. Between the trimmed V and J ends, which lost 4 bases and 0 bases, there was a span of 6 bases. CDR3 length equals 13 residues. Germline values: CDR1 LNHDA, CDR2 SQIVND (reference sequence). The full variable domain, with the rest looked up from reference TRBV19 and TRBJ1-2, is DGGITQSPKYLFRKEGQNVTLSCEQNLNHDAMYWYRQDPGQGLRLIYYSQIVNDFQKGDIAEGYSVSREKKESFPLTVTSAQKNPTAFYLCASSNNANYGYTFGSGTRLTVV.

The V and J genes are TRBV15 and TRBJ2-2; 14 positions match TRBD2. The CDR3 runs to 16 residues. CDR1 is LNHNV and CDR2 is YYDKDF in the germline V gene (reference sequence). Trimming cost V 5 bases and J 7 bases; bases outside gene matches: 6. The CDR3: CATSGGLAGVYGELFF. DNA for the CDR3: TGTGCCACCAGCGGGGGACTAGCGGGGGTCTACGGGGAGCTGTTTTTT.

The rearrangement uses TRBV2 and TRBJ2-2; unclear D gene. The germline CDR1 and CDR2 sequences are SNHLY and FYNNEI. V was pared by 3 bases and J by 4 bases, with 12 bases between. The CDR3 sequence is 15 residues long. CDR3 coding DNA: TGTGCCAGCAGTGATCGGCTGGTGAGCACCGGGGAGCTGTTTTTT. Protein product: CASSDRLVSTGELFF.

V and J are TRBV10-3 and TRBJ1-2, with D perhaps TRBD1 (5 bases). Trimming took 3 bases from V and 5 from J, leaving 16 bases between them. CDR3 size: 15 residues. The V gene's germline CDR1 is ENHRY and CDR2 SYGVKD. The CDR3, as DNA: TGTGCCATCAGTGAAAACCGGGGCCCCTGGTATGGCTACACCTTC. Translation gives CAISENRGPWYGYTF.

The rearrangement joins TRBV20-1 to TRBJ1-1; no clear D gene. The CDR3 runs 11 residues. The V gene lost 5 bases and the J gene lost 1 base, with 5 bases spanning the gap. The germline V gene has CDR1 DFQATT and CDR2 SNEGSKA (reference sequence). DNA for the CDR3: TGCAGTGCTGCCAGGAACACTGAAGCTTTCTTT. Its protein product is CSAARNTEAFF.

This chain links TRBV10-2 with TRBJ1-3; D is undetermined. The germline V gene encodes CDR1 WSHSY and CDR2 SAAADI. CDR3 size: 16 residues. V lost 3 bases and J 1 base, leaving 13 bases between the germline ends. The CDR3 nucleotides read TGCGCCAGCAGTGATGCGGGAAGGGTGTCTGGAAACACCATATATTTT. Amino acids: CASSDAGRVSGNTIYF.

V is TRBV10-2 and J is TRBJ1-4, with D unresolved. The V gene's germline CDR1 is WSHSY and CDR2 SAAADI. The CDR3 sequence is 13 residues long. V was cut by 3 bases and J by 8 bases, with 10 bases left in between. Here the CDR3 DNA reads TGCGCCAGCAGTGACCCCCCCCACGAAAAACTGTTTTTT. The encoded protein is CASSDPPHEKLFF.

CDR3 protein: CASSMRAGTDTQYF. DNA for the CDR3: TGTGCCAGTAGTATGAGGGCCGGAACAGATACGCAGTATTTT. J is TRBJ2-3 and V is TRBV19; weak D call: TRBD2 (5 bases). Trimming cost V 3 bases and J 3 bases, with 10 bases left between them. The CDR3 extends over 14 amino acids. From germline, CDR1 is LNHDA and CDR2 SQIVND (reference sequence).

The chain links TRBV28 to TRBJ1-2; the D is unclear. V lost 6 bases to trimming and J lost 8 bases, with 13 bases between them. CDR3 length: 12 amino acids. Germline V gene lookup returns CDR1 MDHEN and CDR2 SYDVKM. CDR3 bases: TGTGCCAGCAGGCGGTCTTTGGGAGGCTACACCTTC. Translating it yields CASRRSLGGYTF.

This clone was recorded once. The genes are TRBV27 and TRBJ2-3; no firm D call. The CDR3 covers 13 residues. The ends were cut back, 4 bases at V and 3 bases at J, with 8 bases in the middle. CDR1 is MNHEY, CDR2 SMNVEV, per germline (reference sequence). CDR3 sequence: CASSSFSTDTQYF. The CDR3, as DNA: TGTGCCAGCAGTTCCTTTAGTACAGATACGCAGTATTTT.

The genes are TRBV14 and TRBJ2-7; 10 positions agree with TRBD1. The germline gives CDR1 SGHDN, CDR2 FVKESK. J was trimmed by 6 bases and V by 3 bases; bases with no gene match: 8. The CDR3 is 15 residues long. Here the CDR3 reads CASSQSGTGVGEQYF. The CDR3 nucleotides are TGTGCCAGCAGCCAGTCCGGGACAGGGGTTGGCGAGCAGTACTTC.

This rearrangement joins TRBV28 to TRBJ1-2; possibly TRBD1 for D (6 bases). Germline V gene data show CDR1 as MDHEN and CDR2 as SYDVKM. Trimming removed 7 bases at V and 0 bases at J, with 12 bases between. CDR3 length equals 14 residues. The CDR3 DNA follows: TGTGCCAGCATTCGGACAGCCTCTAACTATGGCTACACCTTC. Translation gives CASIRTASNYGYTF.

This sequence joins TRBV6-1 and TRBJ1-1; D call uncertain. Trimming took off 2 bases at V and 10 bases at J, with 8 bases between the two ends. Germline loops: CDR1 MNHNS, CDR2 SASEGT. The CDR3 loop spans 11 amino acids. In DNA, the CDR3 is TGTGCCAGCAGTGAATTTTCTACAGCTTTCTTT. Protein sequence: CASSEFSTAFF.

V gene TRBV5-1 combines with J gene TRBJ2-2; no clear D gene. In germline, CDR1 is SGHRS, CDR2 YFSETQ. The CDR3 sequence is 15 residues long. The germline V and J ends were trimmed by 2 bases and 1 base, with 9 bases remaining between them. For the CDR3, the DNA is TGCGCCAGCAGCTTATCCAACTGGAACACCGGGGAGCTGTTTTTT. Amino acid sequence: CASSLSNWNTGELFF.

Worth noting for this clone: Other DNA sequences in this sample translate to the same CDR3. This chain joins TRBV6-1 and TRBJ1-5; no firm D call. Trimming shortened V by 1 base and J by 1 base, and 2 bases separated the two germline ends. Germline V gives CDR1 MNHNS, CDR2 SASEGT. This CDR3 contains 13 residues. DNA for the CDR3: TGTGCCAGCAGTGAAGGGAGCAATCAGCCCCAGCATTTT. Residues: CASSEGSNQPQHF.

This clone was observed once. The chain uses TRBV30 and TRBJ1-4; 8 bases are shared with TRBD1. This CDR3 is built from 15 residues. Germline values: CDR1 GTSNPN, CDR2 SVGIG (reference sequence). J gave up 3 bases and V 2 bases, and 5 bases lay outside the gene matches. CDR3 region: CAWSLPGQANEKLFF. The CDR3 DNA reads TGTGCCTGGAGTCTCCCGGGACAGGCTAATGAAAAACTGTTTTTT. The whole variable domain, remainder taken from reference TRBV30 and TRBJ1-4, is SQTIHQWPATLVQPVGSPLSLECTVEGTSNPNLYWYRQAAGRGLQLLFYSVGIGQISSEVPQNLSASRPQDRQFILSSKKLLLSDSGFYLCAWSLPGQANEKLFFGSGTQLSVL.

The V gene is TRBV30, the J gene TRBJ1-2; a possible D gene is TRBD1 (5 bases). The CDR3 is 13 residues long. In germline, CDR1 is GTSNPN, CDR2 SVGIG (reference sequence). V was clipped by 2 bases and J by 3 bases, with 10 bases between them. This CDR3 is CAWSPGNYYGYTF. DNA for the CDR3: TGTGCCTGGAGTCCAGGGAACTACTATGGCTACACCTTC.

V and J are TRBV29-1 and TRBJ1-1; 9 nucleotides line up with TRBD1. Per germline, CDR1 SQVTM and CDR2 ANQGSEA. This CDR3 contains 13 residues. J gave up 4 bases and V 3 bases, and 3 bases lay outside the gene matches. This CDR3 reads CSVDPTGGTEAFF. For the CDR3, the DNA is TGCAGCGTTGATCCGACAGGGGGCACTGAAGCTTTCTTT.

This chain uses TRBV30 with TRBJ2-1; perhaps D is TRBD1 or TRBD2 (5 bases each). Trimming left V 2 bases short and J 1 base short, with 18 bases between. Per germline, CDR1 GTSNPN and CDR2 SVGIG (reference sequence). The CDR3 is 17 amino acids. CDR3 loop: CAWSSWDGRRSYNEQFF. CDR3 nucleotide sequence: TGTGCCTGGAGTTCCTGGGACGGCCGGAGGTCCTACAATGAGCAGTTCTTC.